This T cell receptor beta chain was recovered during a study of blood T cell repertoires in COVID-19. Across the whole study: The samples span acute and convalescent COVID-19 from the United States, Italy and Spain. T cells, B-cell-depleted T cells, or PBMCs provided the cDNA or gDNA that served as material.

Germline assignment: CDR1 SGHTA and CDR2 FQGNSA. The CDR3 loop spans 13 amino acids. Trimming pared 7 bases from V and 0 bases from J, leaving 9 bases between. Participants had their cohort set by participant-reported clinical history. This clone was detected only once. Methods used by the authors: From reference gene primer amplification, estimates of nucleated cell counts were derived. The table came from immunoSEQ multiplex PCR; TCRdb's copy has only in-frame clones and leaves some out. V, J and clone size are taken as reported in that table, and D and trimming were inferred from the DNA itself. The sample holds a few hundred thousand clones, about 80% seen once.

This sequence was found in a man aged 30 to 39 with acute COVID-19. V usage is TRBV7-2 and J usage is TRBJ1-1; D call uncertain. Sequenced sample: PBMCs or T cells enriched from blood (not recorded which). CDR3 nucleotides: TGTGCCAGCACTCCGTATATGAACACTGAAGCTTTCTTT. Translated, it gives CASTPYMNTEAFF.